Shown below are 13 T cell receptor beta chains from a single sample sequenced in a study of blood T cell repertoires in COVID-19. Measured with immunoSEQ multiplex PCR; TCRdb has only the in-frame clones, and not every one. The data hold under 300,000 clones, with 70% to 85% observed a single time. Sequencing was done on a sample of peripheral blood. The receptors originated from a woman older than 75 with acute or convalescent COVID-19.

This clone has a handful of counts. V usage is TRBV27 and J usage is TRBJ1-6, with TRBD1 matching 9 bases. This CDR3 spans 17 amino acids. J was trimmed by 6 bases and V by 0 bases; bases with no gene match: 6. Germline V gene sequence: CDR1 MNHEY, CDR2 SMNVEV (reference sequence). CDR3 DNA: TGTGCCAGCAGTTTATCCCGGACAGGGGCAATTAATTCACCCCTCCACTTT. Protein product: CASSLSRTGAINSPLHF.

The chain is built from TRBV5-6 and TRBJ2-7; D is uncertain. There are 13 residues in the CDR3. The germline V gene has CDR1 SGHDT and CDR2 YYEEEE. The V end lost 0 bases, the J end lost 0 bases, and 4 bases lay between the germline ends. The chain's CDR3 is CASSLAGSYEQYF. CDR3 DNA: TGTGCCAGCAGCTTGGCAGGCTCCTACGAGCAGTACTTC.

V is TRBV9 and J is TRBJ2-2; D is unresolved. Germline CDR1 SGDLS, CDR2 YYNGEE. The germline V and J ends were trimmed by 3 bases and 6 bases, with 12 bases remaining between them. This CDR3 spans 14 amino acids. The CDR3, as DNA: TGTGCCAGCAGCGCTATTTACGTGGCCGGGGAGCTGTTTTTT. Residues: CASSAIYVAGELFF.

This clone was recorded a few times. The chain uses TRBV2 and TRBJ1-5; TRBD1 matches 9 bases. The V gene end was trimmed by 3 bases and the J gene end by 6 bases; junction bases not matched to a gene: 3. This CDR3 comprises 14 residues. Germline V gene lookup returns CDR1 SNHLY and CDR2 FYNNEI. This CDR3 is CASSDRQGGQPQHF. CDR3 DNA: TGTGCCAGCAGTGACCGACAGGGGGGTCAGCCCCAGCATTTT.

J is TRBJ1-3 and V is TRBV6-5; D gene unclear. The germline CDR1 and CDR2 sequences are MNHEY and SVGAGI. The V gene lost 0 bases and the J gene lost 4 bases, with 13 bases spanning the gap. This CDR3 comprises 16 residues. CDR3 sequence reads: CASSYSFGIEGNTIYF. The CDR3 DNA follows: TGTGCCAGCAGTTACTCGTTCGGGATCGAGGGAAACACCATATATTTT.

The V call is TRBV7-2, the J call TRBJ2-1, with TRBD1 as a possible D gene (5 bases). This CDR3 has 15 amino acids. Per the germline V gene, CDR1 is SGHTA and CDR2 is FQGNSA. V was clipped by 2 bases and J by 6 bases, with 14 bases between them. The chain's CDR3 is CASSLWRTISNEQFF. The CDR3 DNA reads TGTGCCAGCAGCTTATGGCGGACAATTTCCAATGAGCAGTTCTTC.

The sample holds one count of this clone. CDR3 amino acids: CASSQVPTSGGAYNEQFF. CDR3 DNA: TGCGCCAGCAGCCAAGTTCCGACTAGCGGGGGGGCCTACAATGAGCAGTTCTTC. The genes are TRBV4-1 and TRBJ2-1; 14 bases are shared with TRBD2. The J segment lost 2 bases and the V segment lost 1 base, leaving 4 bases of the junction unmatched. Germline V gene sequence: CDR1 MGHRA, CDR2 YSYEKL. This CDR3 is built from 18 residues.

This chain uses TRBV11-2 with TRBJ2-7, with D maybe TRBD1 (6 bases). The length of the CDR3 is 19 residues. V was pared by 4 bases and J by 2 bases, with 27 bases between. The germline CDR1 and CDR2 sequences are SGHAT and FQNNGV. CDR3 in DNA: TGTGCCAGCAGCTCAATGGGCGCGTGGGGGCAGGCGACTACCTACGAGCAGTACTTC. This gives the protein CASSSMGAWGQATTYEQYF.

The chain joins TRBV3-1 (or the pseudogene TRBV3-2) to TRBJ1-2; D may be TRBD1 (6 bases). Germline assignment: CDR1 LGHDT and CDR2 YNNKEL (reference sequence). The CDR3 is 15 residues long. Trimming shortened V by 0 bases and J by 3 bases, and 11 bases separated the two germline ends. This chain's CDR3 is CASSQELQGYYGYTF. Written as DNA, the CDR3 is TGTGCCAGCAGCCAAGAACTACAGGGATACTATGGCTACACCTTC.

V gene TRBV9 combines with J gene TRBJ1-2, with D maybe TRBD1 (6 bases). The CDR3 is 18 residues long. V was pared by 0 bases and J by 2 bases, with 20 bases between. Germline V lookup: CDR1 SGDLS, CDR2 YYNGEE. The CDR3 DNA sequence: TGTGCCAGCAGCGTAGGTCTTTGGGGCAGGGGAGGGAACTATGGCTACACCTTC. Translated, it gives CASSVGLWGRGGNYGYTF.

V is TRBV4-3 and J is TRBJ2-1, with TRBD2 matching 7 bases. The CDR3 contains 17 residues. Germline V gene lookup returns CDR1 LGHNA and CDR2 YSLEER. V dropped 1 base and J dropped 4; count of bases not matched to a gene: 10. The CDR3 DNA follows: TGCGCCAGCAGCCAAGGGTCAGCGGGGCCCCTTTACAATGAGCAGTTCTTC. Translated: CASSQGSAGPLYNEQFF.

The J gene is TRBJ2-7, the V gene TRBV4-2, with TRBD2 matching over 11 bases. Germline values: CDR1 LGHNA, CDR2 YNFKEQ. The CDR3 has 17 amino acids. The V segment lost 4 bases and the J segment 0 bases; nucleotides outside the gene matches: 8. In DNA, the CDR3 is TGTGCCAGCAGCCCTCTTGGGACTAGCGGAAGCTCCTACGAGCAGTACTTC. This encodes CASSPLGTSGSSYEQYF.

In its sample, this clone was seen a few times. CDR3 sequence reads: CASSYWTGGEAFF. CDR3 sequence (DNA): TGTGCCAGCAGTTACTGGACAGGGGGTGAAGCTTTCTTT. This chain links TRBV6-2 or TRBV6-3 with TRBJ1-1; 10 bases align to TRBD1. The CDR3 totals 13 residues. The germline V gene encodes CDR1 MNHEY and CDR2 SVGEGT. After removal of 1 base from V and 7 bases from J, the junction contained 0 bases not matched to a gene.